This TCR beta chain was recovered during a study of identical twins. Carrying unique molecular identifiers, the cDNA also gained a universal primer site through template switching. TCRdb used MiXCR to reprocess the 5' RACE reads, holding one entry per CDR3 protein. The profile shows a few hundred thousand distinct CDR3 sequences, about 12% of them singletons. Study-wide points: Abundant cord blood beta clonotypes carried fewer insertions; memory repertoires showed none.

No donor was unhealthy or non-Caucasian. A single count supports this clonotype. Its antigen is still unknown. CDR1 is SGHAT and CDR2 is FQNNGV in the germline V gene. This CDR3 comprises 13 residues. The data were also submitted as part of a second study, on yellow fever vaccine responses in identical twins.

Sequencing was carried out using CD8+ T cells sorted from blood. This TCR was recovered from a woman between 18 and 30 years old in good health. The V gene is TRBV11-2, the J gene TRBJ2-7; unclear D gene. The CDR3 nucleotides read TGTGCTTCTAAGCCTGGGATAACCTACGAGCAGTACTTC. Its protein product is CASKPGITYEQYF.